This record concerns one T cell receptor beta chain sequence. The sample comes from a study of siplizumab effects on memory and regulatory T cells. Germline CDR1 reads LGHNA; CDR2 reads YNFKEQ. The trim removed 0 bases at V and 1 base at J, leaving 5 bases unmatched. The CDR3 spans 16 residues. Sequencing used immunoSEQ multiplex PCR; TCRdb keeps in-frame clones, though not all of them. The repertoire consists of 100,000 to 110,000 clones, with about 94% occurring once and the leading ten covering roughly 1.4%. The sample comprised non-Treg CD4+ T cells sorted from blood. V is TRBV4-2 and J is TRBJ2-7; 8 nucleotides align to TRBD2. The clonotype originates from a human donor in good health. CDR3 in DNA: TGTGCCAGCAGCCAAGACCGGGCTAGCGGGTCCTACGAGCAGTACTTC. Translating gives CASSQDRASGSYEQYF.